These 24 T cell receptor beta chains came from one sample sequenced in a study of chemoradiotherapy in HPV16-positive cancers (dated by TCRdb to 2022 to 2024). The library was prepared using the immunoSEQ multiplex PCR assay. TCRdb re-hosts the immuneACCESS table, in-frame sequences only. Its copies lack some clones; in the studies checked, an unresolved V gene accounts for under half of them, and the cause for the rest is not known. The sample table lists approximately 12,000 clones, roughly nine tenths of them with a count of one. Clones ranked in the top ten supply over 2.5% of the sample. The sequencing here drew on blood, taken from a patient who underwent chemoradiotherapy. Receptors originate from a human donor with HPV-associated anogenital cancer.

The chain has TRBV6-5 and TRBJ1-4, with a tentative D call TRBD1 (6 bases). Per the germline V gene, CDR1 is MNHEY and CDR2 is SVGAGI. Trimming removed 6 bases at V and 4 bases at J, with 15 bases between. This CDR3 comprises 15 residues. As DNA, the CDR3 is TGTGCCAGCAGGGACCTCGGGGGCTTTAATGAAAAACTGTTTTTT. Translation gives CASRDLGGFNEKLFF.

This chain links TRBV18 with TRBJ1-3; D remains unclear. This CDR3 region has 16 residues. The germline gives CDR1 KGHSH, CDR2 LQKENI. Trimming shortened V by 4 bases and J by 1 base, and 14 bases separated the two germline ends. This CDR3 is CASSRERVLSGNTIYF. CDR3 DNA sequence: TGTGCCAGCTCACGGGAAAGGGTTCTATCTGGAAACACCATATATTTT.

The chain joins TRBV7-2 to TRBJ1-6, with a tentative D call TRBD1 (5 bases). The V gene lost 5 bases and the J gene lost 9 bases, with 11 bases spanning the gap. This CDR3 spans 13 amino acids. Germline CDR1 and CDR2: SGHTA and FQGNSA. The DNA for the CDR3 is TGTGCCAGCAGCCCTACCACAGGTTCACCCCTCCACTTT. Amino acids: CASSPTTGSPLHF.

This clone has just a few counts. V is TRBV5-1 and J is TRBJ1-2, with D tentatively TRBD1 (5 bases). The CDR3 is 15 residues long. Germline-derived CDR1 and CDR2 are SGHRS and YFSETQ. V shed 5 bases and J shed 4 bases, with 18 bases lying between them. The CDR3 DNA is TGCGCCAGCAGAAAACTAGGGGCAGGGTCCTATGGCTACACCTTC. Translated, it gives CASRKLGAGSYGYTF.

The chain employs TRBV7-3 and TRBJ2-2, with D perhaps matching TRBD2 (7 bases). The V end was cut by 4 bases, the J end by 4 bases, with 16 bases between. The CDR3 is made up of 16 amino acids. Germline values: CDR1 SGHTA, CDR2 FQGTGA. The CDR3 coding sequence is TGTGCCAGCAGCTCAAGTGGGGGGGCCGGCACCGGGGAGCTGTTTTTT. It specifies CASSSSGGAGTGELFF. Supplemented by reference TRBV7-3 and TRBJ2-2, the full variable domain reads GAGVSQTPSNKVTEKGKYVELRCDPISGHTALYWYRQSLGQGPEFLIYFQGTGAADDSGLPNDRFFAVRPEGSVSTLKIQRTERGDSAVYLCASSSSGGAGTGELFFGEGSRLTVL.

The chain joins TRBV30 to TRBJ1-1; unclear D gene. The germline V and J ends were trimmed by 0 bases and 8 bases, with 10 bases remaining between them. The CDR3 covers 12 residues. Germline CDR1 GTSNPN, CDR2 SVGIG (reference sequence). For the CDR3, the DNA is TGTGCCTGGAGTGTCGAGTCAGGAGAAGCTTTCTTT. It specifies CAWSVESGEAFF.

This clone is a singleton in its sample. The chain employs TRBV7-6 and TRBJ1-3; no definite D call. The CDR3 runs 14 residues. Trimming left V 8 bases short and J 4 bases short, with 15 bases between. Germline V lookup: CDR1 SGHVS, CDR2 FNYEAQ. CDR3 in DNA: TGTGCCAGCTCCGCCGACGTGGCGGGAAACACCATATATTTT. Its translation is CASSADVAGNTIYF.

The chain employs TRBV27 and TRBJ2-5, with D unclear. Trimming shortened V by 2 bases and J by 4 bases, and 14 bases separated the two germline ends. The CDR3 covers 15 residues. Germline values: CDR1 MNHEY, CDR2 SMNVEV (reference sequence). CDR3 sequence: CASSLVGISRETQYF. Here the CDR3 DNA reads TGTGCCAGCAGTTTAGTGGGCATTAGTAGAGAGACCCAGTACTTC.

The CDR3, as DNA: TGCGCCAGCAGCTTTGAAGGGACAGAGCAGTTCTTC. This translates into CASSFEGTEQFF. The V call is TRBV5-1, the J call TRBJ2-1, with D perhaps TRBD1 (6 bases). The germline gives CDR1 SGHRS, CDR2 YFSETQ. The CDR3 spans 12 residues. V was clipped by 2 bases and J by 10 bases, with 10 bases between them.

V usage is TRBV5-1 and J usage is TRBJ2-7; perhaps D is TRBD1 or TRBD2 (5 bases each). CDR1 is SGHRS, CDR2 YFSETQ, per germline. The CDR3 is made up of 14 amino acids. V lost 5 bases and J 5 bases, leaving 17 bases between the germline ends. The CDR3 coding sequence is TGCGCCAGCAGTCCTGCCGGTGGGGGTGACGAGCAGTACTTC. This encodes CASSPAGGGDEQYF.

V gene TRBV7-2 combines with J gene TRBJ2-1, with 8 bases lining up with TRBD1. The trim removed 1 base at V and 6 bases at J, leaving 11 bases unmatched. From germline, CDR1 is SGHTA and CDR2 FQGNSA. CDR3 size: 17 residues. As DNA, the CDR3 is TGTGCCAGCAGCTTAGACAGGGGGTTCTCCTACTTCAATGAGCAGTTCTTC. Encoded protein: CASSLDRGFSYFNEQFF.

This rearrangement joins TRBV9 to TRBJ1-1; D is uncertain. The V gene's germline CDR1 is SGDLS and CDR2 YYNGEE. Trimming cost V 2 bases and J 0 bases, with 14 bases left between them. The CDR3 has 16 residues. The CDR3 nucleotides read TGTGCCAGCAGCGTTGGGCCGGAGAGCATGAACACTGAAGCTTTCTTT. Translating gives CASSVGPESMNTEAFF.

The V and J genes are TRBV2 and TRBJ1-4, with D uncertain. This CDR3 has 15 amino acids. V was shortened by 7 bases and J by 0 bases, with 12 bases between the two germline ends. From germline, CDR1 is SNHLY and CDR2 FYNNEI. The CDR3 here is CASTDIVATNEKLFF. The DNA for the CDR3 is TGTGCCAGCACAGATATCGTTGCAACTAATGAAAAACTGTTTTTT.

The chain employs TRBV19 and TRBJ1-2; D gene ambiguous. Trimming pared 0 bases from V and 0 bases from J, leaving 2 bases between. Germline-derived CDR1 and CDR2 are LNHDA and SQIVND (reference sequence). The CDR3 consists of 13 residues. In DNA form, the CDR3 reads TGTGCCAGTAGTATAGATCCTAACTATGGCTACACCTTC. This encodes CASSIDPNYGYTF.

The genes are TRBV5-5 and TRBJ1-1; D remains unclear. There are 13 residues in the CDR3. The germline V gene encodes CDR1 SGHKS and CDR2 YYEKEE (reference sequence). V lost 7 bases and J 0 bases, leaving 10 bases between the germline ends. In DNA, the CDR3 is TGTGCCAGCCGGGAGGACTTGAACACTGAAGCTTTCTTT. This codes for CASREDLNTEAFF.

This clone was counted a few times. The V call is TRBV4-1, the J call TRBJ1-6; weak D call: TRBD1 (5 bases). The V gene's germline CDR1 is MGHRA and CDR2 YSYEKL. With 3 bases removed from V and 6 bases from J, the gap between germline ends came to 12 bases. This CDR3 has 15 residues. The CDR3 loop reads CASSQGRSFNSPLHF. The CDR3 bases are TGCGCCAGCAGCCAGGGACGGAGTTTTAATTCACCCCTCCACTTT.

CDR3 in amino acids: CASSPRDPTFTEAFF. The CDR3 DNA sequence: TGTGCCAGCAGCCCTAGGGACCCAACGTTCACTGAAGCTTTCTTT. The chain links TRBV7-2 to TRBJ1-1, with D possibly being TRBD1 (5 bases). Germline CDR1 and CDR2: SGHTA and FQGNSA. The CDR3 totals 15 residues. V lost 5 bases and J 4 bases, leaving 17 bases between the germline ends.

The chain couples TRBV30 to TRBJ2-5, with 11 bases lining up with TRBD2. CDR1 and CDR2 from the germline V gene are GTSNPN and SVGIG (reference sequence). CDR3 size: 15 residues. V lost 3 bases and J lost 3; bases outside the gene matches: 6. The CDR3 sequence is CAWSPLGLAEETQYF. DNA of the CDR3: TGTGCCTGGAGCCCGCTGGGACTAGCGGAAGAGACCCAGTACTTC. Supplemented by reference TRBV30 and TRBJ2-5, the full variable domain reads SQTIHQWPATLVQPVGSPLSLECTVEGTSNPNLYWYRQAAGRGLQLLFYSVGIGQISSEVPQNLSASRPQDRQFILSSKKLLLSDSGFYLCAWSPLGLAEETQYFGPGTRLLVL.

This chain links TRBV15 with TRBJ1-6, with D possibly being TRBD1 (6 bases). The germline gives CDR1 LNHNV, CDR2 YYDKDF (reference sequence). The CDR3 runs to 18 residues. V lost 2 bases, J lost 1 base, and 15 bases lay in between. The CDR3: CATSRLAGAGSYNSPLHF. The DNA of the CDR3 is TGTGCCACCAGCAGACTGGCGGGGGCAGGGTCCTATAATTCACCCCTCCACTTT.

V gene TRBV9 combines with J gene TRBJ2-1; D assignment may be TRBD1 or TRBD2 (5 bases each). The CDR3 spans 14 residues. With 0 bases removed from V and 4 bases from J, the gap between germline ends came to 8 bases. The germline V gene encodes CDR1 SGDLS and CDR2 YYNGEE. The CDR3: CASSVVGGYNEQFF. In nucleotides, the CDR3 is TGTGCCAGCAGCGTAGTTGGGGGTTACAATGAGCAGTTCTTC.

The genes are TRBV6-5 and TRBJ2-3; D possibly corresponds to TRBD2 (6 bases). CDR3 length equals 15 residues. Trimming left V 0 bases short and J 2 bases short, with 9 bases between. Germline V lookup: CDR1 MNHEY, CDR2 SVGAGI. CDR3 in amino acids: CASSYSGTLTDTQYF. The CDR3 DNA reads as TGTGCCAGCAGTTACTCCGGGACTCTCACAGATACGCAGTATTTT.

The chain uses TRBV27 and TRBJ1-6; no reliable D call. There are 15 residues in the CDR3. The germline V gene has CDR1 MNHEY and CDR2 SMNVEV (reference sequence). Trimming stripped 5 bases from V and 8 bases from J, with 16 bases between. The CDR3 DNA reads as TGTGCCAGCAGTAGGGCCGAACGGCGGGATTCACCCCTCCACTTT. Amino acid sequence: CASSRAERRDSPLHF.

The rearrangement joins TRBV7-8 to TRBJ1-1; D gene unclear. Germline CDR1 is SGHVS and CDR2 is FQNEAQ. The CDR3 runs to 12 residues. V lost 5 bases and J 6 bases, leaving 10 bases between the germline ends. The CDR3 nucleotides are TGTGCCAGCAGCGAGGTGGGATCTGAAGCTTTCTTT. This gives the protein CASSEVGSEAFF.

V gene TRBV11-3 combines with J gene TRBJ2-7, with D maybe TRBD1 (6 bases). The CDR3 is made up of 14 amino acids. Germline CDR1 is SGHNT and CDR2 is YENEEA. V gave up 5 bases and J gave up 6 bases, with 17 bases separating them. CDR3 region: CASSDSTGTGEQYF. CDR3 nucleotide sequence: TGTGCCAGCAGCGATAGTACAGGGACCGGCGAGCAGTACTTC.